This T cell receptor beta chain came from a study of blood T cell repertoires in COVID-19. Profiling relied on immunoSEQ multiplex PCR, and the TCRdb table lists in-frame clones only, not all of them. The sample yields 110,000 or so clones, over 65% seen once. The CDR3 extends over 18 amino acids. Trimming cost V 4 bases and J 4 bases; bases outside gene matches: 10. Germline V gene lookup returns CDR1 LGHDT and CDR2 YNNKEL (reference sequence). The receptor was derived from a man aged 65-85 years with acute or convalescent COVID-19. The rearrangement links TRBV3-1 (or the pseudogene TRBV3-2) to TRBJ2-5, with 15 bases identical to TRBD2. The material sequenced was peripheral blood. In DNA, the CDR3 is TGTGCCAGCAGCCGGGGGACTAGCGGGAGGAGGGTAGGAGAGACCCAGTACTTC. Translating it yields CASSRGTSGRRVGETQYF.